Presented here are 21 T cell receptor beta chains from one specimen sequenced in a study of shared clonotypes between healthy human individuals. Repertoires were generated with immunoSEQ multiplex PCR, while TCRdb's copy carries only in-frame clones and drops some. In the table there are roughly 1.4 million clones, approximately 98.5% of which are singletons. The sequenced sample was naive CD4+ T cells sorted from blood. The subset is: CD45RA+ positively selected. All receptors derive from a man aged 25-45 years in good health.

The chain is built from TRBV19 and TRBJ2-3, with TRBD2 identical over 10 bases. CDR1 is LNHDA and CDR2 is SQIVND in the germline V gene (reference sequence). CDR3 length: 15 residues. V lost 6 bases, J lost 4 bases, and 7 bases stayed unmatched. The CDR3 loop reads CASRLLAGTADTQYF. The CDR3 bases are TGTGCCAGTAGATTACTAGCGGGGACCGCAGATACGCAGTATTTT.

The chain links TRBV7-9 to TRBJ2-7; D may match TRBD1 or TRBD2 (5 bases each). CDR3 size: 15 residues. CDR1 and CDR2 from the germline V gene are SEHNR and FQNEAQ (reference sequence). The ends were cut back, 5 bases at V and 0 bases at J, with 14 bases in the middle. CDR3 nucleotides: TGTGCCAGCAGCCGAACGGACGGGACCTCCTACGAGCAGTACTTC. It specifies CASSRTDGTSYEQYF. Complete variable domain (other parts from reference TRBV7-9 and TRBJ2-7): DTGVSQNPRHKITKRGQNVTFRCDPISEHNRLYWYRQTLGQGPEFLTYFQNEAQLEKSRLLSDRFSAERPKGSFSTLEIQRTEQGDSAMYLCASSRTDGTSYEQYFGPGTRLTVT.

The rearrangement uses TRBV4-3 and TRBJ2-7; the match to TRBD2 covers 8 bases. The CDR3 is 16 residues long. V lost 0 bases and J lost 3; bases outside the gene matches: 7. Germline assignment: CDR1 LGHNA and CDR2 YSLEER. The CDR3: CASSQDTSGRLYEQYF. CDR3 in DNA: TGCGCCAGCAGCCAAGATACCAGCGGGAGACTCTACGAGCAGTACTTC.

V gene TRBV18 combines with J gene TRBJ2-1; 10 positions agree with TRBD2. This CDR3 spans 15 amino acids. Germline values: CDR1 KGHSH, CDR2 LQKENI. V dropped 4 bases and J dropped 8; count of bases not matched to a gene: 8. CDR3: CASSLLAGVMDEQFF. The CDR3 DNA reads as TGTGCCAGCTCACTCCTAGCGGGAGTCATGGATGAGCAGTTCTTC.

V usage is TRBV29-1 and J usage is TRBJ1-2; 11 bases are a match to TRBD1. From germline, CDR1 is SQVTM and CDR2 ANQGSEA. The CDR3 is 14 residues long. V gave up 4 bases and J gave up 4 bases; unmatched junction bases: 5. The CDR3, as DNA: TGCAGCGTTGGCTCGGGACAGGGGGTCTATGGCTACACCTTC. It codes for CSVGSGQGVYGYTF.

V usage is TRBV12-2 and J usage is TRBJ2-5; the table's D gene call, TRBD1, was not cross checked with the DNA. TRBV12-2 has pseudogene status. The CDR3 is made up of 16 amino acids. In nucleotides, the CDR3 is TGTGCAAGTCGCTTAGTTTTATACGAACACACAGAGACCCAGTACTTC. Protein: CASRLVLYEHTETQYF.

As to this clone: Other DNA sequences in this sample translate to the same CDR3. The rearrangement links TRBV5-4 to TRBJ2-1, with D possibly being TRBD1 (5 bases). V gave up 2 bases and J gave up 3 bases, with 6 bases separating them. This CDR3 is built from 13 residues. Germline V CDR1 and CDR2: SGHNT, YYREEE (reference sequence). In DNA, the CDR3 is TGTGCCAGCAGCTTAGACAGCTACAATGAGCAGTTCTTC. Protein sequence: CASSLDSYNEQFF.

This clone was recorded once. The chain's CDR3 is CASSEGRGTEAFF. CDR3 nucleotide sequence: TGTGCCAGCAGTGAAGGGAGGGGGACTGAAGCTTTCTTT. The J gene is TRBJ1-1, the V gene TRBV28; D possibly corresponds to TRBD1 (6 bases). Trimming removed 5 bases from V and 5 bases from J, with 12 bases in between. The CDR3 consists of 13 residues. Germline CDR1 MDHEN, CDR2 SYDVKM.

V gene TRBV5-1 combines with J gene TRBJ2-7, with D perhaps TRBD1 (6 bases). This CDR3 contains 15 residues. Germline V lookup: CDR1 SGHRS, CDR2 YFSETQ. The ends were cut back, 2 bases at V and 4 bases at J, with 16 bases in the middle. CDR3: CASSFGAGVGYEQYF. The CDR3 DNA is TGCGCCAGCAGCTTTGGTGCAGGGGTTGGGTACGAGCAGTACTTC.

The V and J genes are TRBV28 and TRBJ1-4; D is uncertain. Germline CDR1 reads MDHEN; CDR2 reads SYDVKM. Trimming removed 6 bases at V and 7 bases at J, with 18 bases between. This CDR3 has 15 residues. CDR3 nucleotide sequence: TGTGCCAGCAGCCAACTATTGGGAGGAGGTGAAAAACTGTTTTTT. It is translated as CASSQLLGGGEKLFF.

The CDR3 spells CASSSTGAQGGNTIYF. DNA of the CDR3: TGTGCCAGCAGCTCAACAGGGGCCCAGGGGGGAAACACCATATATTTT. This chain joins TRBV13 and TRBJ1-3, with 7 positions matching TRBD1. The CDR3 has 16 amino acids. The V gene end was trimmed by 4 bases and the J gene end by 4 bases; junction bases not matched to a gene: 10. Germline assignment: CDR1 PRHDT and CDR2 FYEKMQ (reference sequence).

The gene calls are TRBV5-4 and TRBJ2-7, with D tentatively TRBD2 (6 bases). Per germline, CDR1 SGHNT and CDR2 YYREEE (reference sequence). CDR3 length: 14 residues. Trimming stripped 3 bases from V and 0 bases from J, with 10 bases between. The DNA for the CDR3 is TGTGCCAGCAGCTCCATGACTAGCTCCTACGAGCAGTACTTC. The encoded protein is CASSSMTSSYEQYF.

This chain connects TRBV19 to TRBJ1-2; possible D gene TRBD1, 6 bases. This CDR3 is 14 amino acids long. V was trimmed by 4 bases and J by 7 bases, leaving 16 bases between them. The V gene's germline CDR1 is LNHDA and CDR2 SQIVND (reference sequence). CDR3 residues: CASSTQGRERGYTF. The CDR3 coding sequence is TGTGCCAGTAGTACGCAGGGGCGCGAACGTGGCTACACCTTC.

The chain carries TRBV11-2 and TRBJ1-4; D possibly corresponds to TRBD1 (6 bases). Deletions cut 0 bases from V and 0 bases from J, with 8 bases between. The CDR3 runs to 16 residues. Germline-derived CDR1 and CDR2 are SGHAT and FQNNGV. The CDR3 reads CASSLEQGATNEKLFF. The CDR3 DNA is TGTGCCAGCAGCTTAGAACAGGGTGCAACTAATGAAAAACTGTTTTTT.

This sequence joins TRBV28 and TRBJ2-7, with D perhaps assigned TRBD1 or TRBD2 (5 bases each). The CDR3 is 15 residues long. Germline V gene lookup returns CDR1 MDHEN and CDR2 SYDVKM. V lost 3 bases to trimming and J lost 3 bases, with 15 bases between them. CDR3 in amino acids: CASSFGALPDYEQYF. The CDR3 coding sequence is TGTGCCAGCAGTTTCGGGGCCCTACCTGACTACGAGCAGTACTTC. The full variable domain, completed using reference TRBV28 and TRBJ2-7, is DVKVTQSSRYLVKRTGEKVFLECVQDMDHENMFWYRQDPGLGLRLIYFSYDVKMKEKGDIPEGYSVSREKKERFSLILESASTNQTSMYLCASSFGALPDYEQYFGPGTRLTVT.

The V and J genes are TRBV15 and TRBJ2-3; no clear D. Trimming left V 3 bases short and J 4 bases short, with 14 bases between. The germline V gene has CDR1 LNHNV and CDR2 YYDKDF (reference sequence). This CDR3 is built from 15 residues. CDR3 region: CATSRQPRTADTQYF. CDR3 in DNA: TGTGCCACCAGCAGGCAGCCCCGAACCGCAGATACGCAGTATTTT.

The sample holds one count of this clone. The J gene is TRBJ2-2, the V gene TRBV5-1; TRBD1 agrees at 8 bases. V dropped 0 bases and J dropped 4; count of bases not matched to a gene: 8. Per the germline V gene, CDR1 is SGHRS and CDR2 is YFSETQ. CDR3 size: 17 residues. As DNA, the CDR3 is TGCGCCAGCAGCTTGGGGATCGACAGGGGTCGCACCGGGGAGCTGTTTTTT. Protein sequence: CASSLGIDRGRTGELFF.

With respect to this clone: Distinct nucleotide sequences in the sample also encode this CDR3. V and J are TRBV27 and TRBJ2-5; D remains unclear. CDR3 size: 11 residues. Germline V gives CDR1 MNHEY, CDR2 SMNVEV (reference sequence). V was pared by 2 bases and J by 5 bases, with 3 bases between. The DNA of the CDR3 is TGTGCCAGCAGTTTACGGGAGACCCAGTACTTC. Translating it yields CASSLRETQYF.

The chain is built from TRBV27 and TRBJ2-7; 8 bases match TRBD2. V was pared by 9 bases and J by 0 bases, with 10 bases of the junction left unmatched. The CDR3 has 15 amino acids. Germline CDR1 MNHEY, CDR2 SMNVEV (reference sequence). The CDR3 nucleotides are TGTGCCAGTTCTGGAACCGGGACTAGCTCCTACGAGCAGTACTTC. It is translated as CASSGTGTSSYEQYF.

DNA of the CDR3: TGTGCCAGCAGCCAGTCGAACACTGAAGCTTTCTTT. This encodes CASSQSNTEAFF. The rearrangement joins TRBV4-2 to TRBJ1-1; D is uncertain. This CDR3 is built from 12 residues. Germline assignment: CDR1 LGHNA and CDR2 YNFKEQ. V lost 3 bases, J lost 1 base, and 3 bases lay in between.

Comments on this clone: Different DNA sequences within this sample yield the same CDR3. V is TRBV29-1 and J is TRBJ2-7; 10 bases are a match to TRBD2. After removal of 7 bases from V and 3 bases from J, the junction contained 3 bases not matched to a gene. The CDR3 is 12 residues long. From germline, CDR1 is SQVTM and CDR2 ANQGSEA. CDR3 in amino acids: CSGRTSGYEQYF. The CDR3 DNA reads as TGCAGCGGACGGACTAGCGGCTACGAGCAGTACTTC.